The sequence of this TCR beta chain was determined in a study of cytomegalovirus exposure and HLA in healthy donors listed by TCRdb under 2017. About the full investigation: An earlier analysis of several hundred of the donors reported approximately 290 Gb of sequence data and roughly 100 million unique TCR beta sequences from about 179 million T cells. Both class I and class II loci were covered by HLA typing, at four-digit resolution. An early release that covered some 630 HLA-typed donors contained about 300 gigabases of sequencing data and tens of millions of unique TCR sequences. The number of donors typed differed by locus, with roughly 620-640 for A, B, C, DRB1 and DQB1, roughly 520 for DQA1, 600 to 610 for DPA1, and under 490 for DPB1. The study combined high-throughput TCR immunosequencing, statistical association of individual TCRs with disease status, and machine learning to predict cytomegalovirus infection status. A later analysis re-examined previously published TCR beta repertoires from over 500 donors and added high-resolution HLA genotyping to investigate patterns of TCR occurrence. Every repertoire in the discovery cohort had been generated on one and the same sequencing platform. Among around 400 genotyped donors of the cohort, an average of around 240,000 unique TCR beta nucleotide sequences were sequenced per donor, 15% to 20% of them non-productive. A later genetic analysis used genome-wide SNP genotypes for about 65% of the roughly 700 donors, treating that subset as a discovery cohort. Rather than drawing on any new phenotypic data, the later analysis identified candidate immune exposures from TCR beta sequences and the way those sequences occurred across donors. Roughly five DR-DQ haplotypes were handled as single units for association and clustering because linkage in the cohort was strong. To decide whether each TCR beta V gene segment behaved as functional or pseudogenic, an earlier analysis of fewer than 750 of the donors relied on high-throughput TCR beta sequencing. The aim of the study was to test whether cataloging public T cell receptors could identify signatures of past pathogen exposure. The study used immunosequencing to profile the T cell repertoires of about 670 subjects and linked those repertoires to cytomegalovirus serostatus. Along with the roughly 670-subject first cohort, a separate validation cohort of over a hundred different subjects was used. Among the roughly 430 genotyped donors, around 81% belonged to the genetic ancestry cluster associated with self-reported Caucasian donors. Alongside the repertoire data, information on donor age, sex, ethnicity and CMV serostatus was compiled. What the study reported, not specific to this receptor: CMV serostatus was the only immune exposure information available for the cohort. The sequencing pipeline was judged likely to have produced a cluster of highly shared sequence variants as a technical artifact. In this cohort, only TCR beta chains were sequenced, and detectable features were limited by the absence of alpha or paired-chain data. The 87-base-pair reads could not distinguish some IMGT-functional V segments, including TRBV6-2 and TRBV6-3, so those segments were excluded. HLA typing was unavailable for some donors at each locus, so association tests used only the typed subset. When HLA alleles, especially DR and DQ, strongly co-occurred, TCR associations were difficult to assign to individual alleles. Correlated functional status among segregating V segments might reflect linkage disequilibrium, but an unknown experimental factor could not be ruled out. A further reported finding was that TCR beta sequences accurately predicted the HLA-A and HLA-B alleles for most subjects in the first cohort. According to a later analysis, TCR association rates differed among HLA loci, with DRB1 alleles showing the most associated TCRs and HLA-C alleles showing the fewest. In vitro tests confirmed that a few of the cytomegalovirus-associated TCR beta chains recognize cytomegalovirus antigens. Cytomegalovirus status was reported to be diagnosed by the classifier with high specificity and sensitivity in both the original and validation cohorts. While some public TCRs were present in many individuals, most TCR sequences turned up only very rarely across donors. A later analysis found that most CMV-associated TCR beta chains appeared HLA-restricted, with HLA associations seemingly driven largely by CMV exposure. At a false discovery rate of 0.05, a later analysis linked around 17,000 TCR beta sequences to specific HLA alleles. The presence/absence analyses assumed that sequencing depth was roughly uniform across donors, and that assumption may not be true. The study listed 150 to 200 TCR beta chains as associated with cytomegalovirus. According to a later analysis, parvovirus B19, influenza, CMV and Epstein-Barr virus appeared linked to several top co-occurrence clusters. An association between a missense DCLRE1C variant and V-gene and J-gene trimming of TCR beta chains was found in a later genetic analysis and replicated in an independent cohort. According to a later genetic analysis, donors in an Asian-associated ancestry cluster had fewer N-insertions in productive TCRs than the approximately 670-donor mean. In an earlier analysis of around 600 of the donors, most TCR beta V segments appeared in productive rearrangements about 87% or about 30% of the time, broadly matching IMGT annotations. Compared with equally common non-associated chains, HLA-associated TCR beta chains in a later analysis were more clonally expanded and had lower generation probabilities. The authors suggested that the approach could potentially be generalized to other disease states and immunological phenotypes. Because counts were too low, roughly 17 rarely observed V segments, including chromosome 9 orphons, were left out of the earlier analysis of a few hundred of the donors.

The cohort consisted of some 670 healthy bone marrow donors. All cohort members were sampled while nominally healthy, although unrecorded immune exposures were likely present. The donor was CMV seropositive and was included in the group of 250 to 300 seropositive cohort members. Every donor gave a peripheral blood sample, and the peripheral blood mononuclear cells from that sample were used for TCR beta sequencing. The Qiagen DNeasy Blood Extraction Kit was used to extract genomic DNA from the blood cell samples. There are 16 amino acids in the CDR3, from cysteine to phenylalanine inclusive. CDR3 DNA only is kept here, 48 bases in frame from base 1. The library was produced with the immunoSEQ multiplex PCR assay. A mixture of 60 forward primers for TCR Vbeta segments and 13 reverse primers for TCR Jbeta segments was used in the multiplex PCR. The CDR3 region of rearranged TCR beta genes was amplified from genomic DNA with a multiplex PCR assay. On the Illumina HiSeq System, the amplified TCR beta libraries were sequenced as 87-base-pair reads. The original methods were these. Across the 500 to 750 repertoires, a later analysis counted about 81 million unique TCR beta chains, some 11 million of which were shared by at least two donors. Raw reads were error-corrected and collapsed into unique sequences with a nearest-neighbor algorithm that merged closely related sequences to remove PCR and sequencing errors. To assign V, D and J gene segments, CDR3 sequences were aligned to IMGT reference sequences. For a sequence to be retained, at least a six-nucleotide match to both a V gene segment and a J gene segment was required. A rearrangement was called productive if the CDR3 had no stop codons and remained in frame with V and J, and every other rearrangement was called non-productive. CDR3 was defined by IMGT convention, running from the second conserved V-encoded cysteine to the conserved J-encoded phenylalanine. In an earlier analysis of some 550 of the donors, sequences lacking an unambiguous match to a single V gene segment were excluded. An earlier analysis of roughly 590 of the donors called V segments functional above 56.7% productive rearrangements and segregating when the between-donor standard deviation exceeded 5%. To diagnose cytomegalovirus status from the catalog of TCR beta chain sequences, a statistical classification framework was built. In a later analysis, V and J genes were assigned by comparing TCR nucleotide sequences against IMGT/GENE-DB human TR gene sequences. The TCRdist pipeline was used in a later analysis to assign CDR3 sequences and most-parsimonious VDJ recombination scenarios. In a later analysis, every TCR beta chain was defined by the combination of its CDR3 amino acid sequence and its V-gene family, and reads without a unique V-gene family were dropped. In a later analysis, fewer than 600 highly shared, low-generation-probability nucleotide sequences were removed to address suspected cross-contamination and a sequencing artifact. In a later analysis, a clonal expansion index was calculated for each public chain from normalized within-repertoire ranks of inferred template counts. Generation probabilities in a later analysis came from a VDJ recombination model fitted to out-of-frame rearrangements, and those results were checked against IGoR. In a later analysis, hypergeometric tests were used to score TCR-TCR, TCR-HLA and TCR-CMV co-occurrence, with a repertoire-size bias correction applied to TCR pairs. To estimate false discovery rates, a later analysis permuted the HLA or CMV assignments 20 times. A later analysis grouped co-occurring TCRs with DBSCAN, adding TCRdist sequence similarity when clustering within HLA-allele-positive subsets. Repertoires with fewer than 30,000 or more than 120,000 public chains were left out of co-occurrence clustering, as were four to six repertoires with anomalous nucleotide sharing. TCRdb stores this immuneACCESS table with in-frame sequences only. Part of the clones is absent; in the studies checked, under half of the shortfall reflects unresolved V genes, and no reason is known for the rest. For V, J and clone size, that table is used; D and trimming come from the DNA. The sample data list approximately 190,000 clones, and 70% to 80% of these were observed just once. The ten largest clones add up to roughly an eighth of the sample.

This clone was counted a few times. Its specific antigen is unknown. No per-base quality is available; no much larger clone lies one base away. Sequencing was performed on PBMCs. The chain uses TRBV21-1 and TRBJ1-2; the tabulated D call, TRBD1, remains unverified against the DNA. TRBV21-1 is listed as a pseudogene. This clonotype originated in a woman aged 30 to 39 in good health and CMV-seropositive. The nucleotide sequence reads as follows: TGTGCCAGCAGCAAAAGGGGGAACAGGGGGAATTATGGCTACACCTTC. Its product reads: CASSKRGNRGNYGYTF.